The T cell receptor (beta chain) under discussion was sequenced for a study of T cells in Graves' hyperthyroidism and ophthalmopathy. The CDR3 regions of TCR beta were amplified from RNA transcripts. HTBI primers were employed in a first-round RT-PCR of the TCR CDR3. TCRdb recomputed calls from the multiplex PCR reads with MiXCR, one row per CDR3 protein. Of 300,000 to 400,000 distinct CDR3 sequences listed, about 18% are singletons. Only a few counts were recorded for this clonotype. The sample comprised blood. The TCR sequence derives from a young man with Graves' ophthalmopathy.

The CDR3 nucleotides read TGCAGTGCTAGTGACAACGAGCAGTACTTC. It specifies CSASDNEQYF. The chain joins TRBV20-1 to TRBJ2-7; the D is unclear. V dropped 3 bases and J dropped 5 bases, with 5 bases sitting between them. There are 10 residues in the CDR3. Per germline, CDR1 DFQATT and CDR2 SNEGSKA (reference sequence).